This T cell receptor beta chain originates from a study of T-cell memory formation after mild COVID-19. Study-wide background: Each donor largely had its own TCR clusters. Overall study results and limits: Pre-infection memory harbored some responding clones, suggesting cross-reactive memory joined.

The CDR3 is made up of 13 amino acids. Germline assignment: CDR1 SQVTM and CDR2 ANQGSEA. Trimming removed 3 bases at V and 2 bases at J, with 8 bases between. With regard to this clonotype: What it binds is not known.

5'RACE with constant-segment primers built TCRalpha and TCRbeta cDNA libraries with UMIs. TCRdb called the 5' RACE reads again in MiXCR, with one record for every CDR3 protein. Of just under 550,000 distinct CDR3 sequences in the sample, about a fifth were seen once. Material for sequencing was PBMCs or a T cell subset sorted from them (not recorded which). The source is an adult woman who had mild COVID-19 (a few samples of this study predate the infection). Cell type and time point are not known. The chain recombines TRBV29-1 with TRBJ2-1; D is ambiguous. Here the CDR3 reads CSVESAAYNEQFF. The CDR3, as DNA: TGCAGCGTTGAGTCGGCAGCCTACAATGAGCAGTTCTTC.